This T cell receptor (beta chain) was found in a study of blood T cell repertoires in COVID-19. At the level of the study: Sources were T cells, B-cell-depleted T cells, or PBMCs; the material itself was cDNA or gDNA.

The authors' processing: The assay estimated nucleated cells by amplifying reference gene primers. Some clones are missing from TCRdb's copy, which holds only in-frame ones; the method was immunoSEQ multiplex PCR. That table supplies the V and J calls and clone size; D and trimming were determined from the DNA. In the table there are around 300,000 clones, roughly 90% of which are singletons. Germline V gene lookup returns CDR1 MDHEN and CDR2 SYDVKM. CDR3 length: 15 residues. V was pared by 3 bases and J by 5 bases, with 5 bases of the junction left unmatched. This rearrangement joins TRBV28 to TRBJ2-1; 9 positions agree with TRBD2. The sequencing sample was made of peripheral blood. The origin of this receptor is a woman in her 50s with active or convalescent COVID-19. The CDR3 here is CASSFSASGNNEQFF. The CDR3 DNA follows: TGTGCCAGCAGTTTTTCGGCTAGCGGGAACAATGAGCAGTTCTTC.